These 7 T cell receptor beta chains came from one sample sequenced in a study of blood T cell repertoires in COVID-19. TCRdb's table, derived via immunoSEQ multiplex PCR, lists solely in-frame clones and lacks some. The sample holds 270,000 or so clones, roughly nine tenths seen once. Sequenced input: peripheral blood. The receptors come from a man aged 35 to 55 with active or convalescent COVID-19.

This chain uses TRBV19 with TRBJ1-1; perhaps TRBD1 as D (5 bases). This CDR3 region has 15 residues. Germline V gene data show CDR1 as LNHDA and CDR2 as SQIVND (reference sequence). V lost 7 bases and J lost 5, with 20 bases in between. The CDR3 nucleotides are TGTGCCAGTAAAGCAGGGAGGGGCGGTGAGACTGAAGCTTTCTTT. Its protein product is CASKAGRGGETEAFF.

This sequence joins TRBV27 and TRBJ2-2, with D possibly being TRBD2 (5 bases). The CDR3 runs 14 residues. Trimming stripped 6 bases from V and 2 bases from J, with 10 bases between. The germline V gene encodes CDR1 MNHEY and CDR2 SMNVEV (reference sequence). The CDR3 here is CASRLRENTGELFF. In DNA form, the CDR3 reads TGTGCCAGCAGACTGAGGGAAAACACCGGGGAGCTGTTTTTT.

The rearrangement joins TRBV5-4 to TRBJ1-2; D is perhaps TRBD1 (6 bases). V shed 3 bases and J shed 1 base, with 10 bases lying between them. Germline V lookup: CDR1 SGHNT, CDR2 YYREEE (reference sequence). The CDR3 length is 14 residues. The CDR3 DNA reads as TGTGCCAGCAGCTCCGACAGGAGTAACTATGGCTACACCTTC. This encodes CASSSDRSNYGYTF. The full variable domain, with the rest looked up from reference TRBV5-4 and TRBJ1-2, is ETGVTQSPTHLIKTRGQQVTLRCSSQSGHNTVSWYQQALGQGPQFIFQYYREEENGRGNFPPRFSGLQFPNYSSELNVNALELDDSALYLCASSSDRSNYGYTFGSGTRLTVV.

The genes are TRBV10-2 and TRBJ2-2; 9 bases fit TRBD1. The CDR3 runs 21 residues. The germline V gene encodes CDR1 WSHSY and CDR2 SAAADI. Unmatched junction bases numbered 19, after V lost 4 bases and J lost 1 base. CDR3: CASSVPGLRIPGQGNTGELFF. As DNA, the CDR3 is TGCGCCAGCAGTGTTCCGGGCCTGCGAATTCCGGGACAGGGGAACACCGGGGAGCTGTTTTTT.

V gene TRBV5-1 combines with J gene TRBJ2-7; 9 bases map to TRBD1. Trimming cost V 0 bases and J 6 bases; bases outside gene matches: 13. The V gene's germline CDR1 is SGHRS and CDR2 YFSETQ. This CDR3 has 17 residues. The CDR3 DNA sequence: TGCGCCAGCAGCTTGGATGGCAATCCGGGACAGGGTGGCGAGCAGTACTTC. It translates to CASSLDGNPGQGGEQYF.

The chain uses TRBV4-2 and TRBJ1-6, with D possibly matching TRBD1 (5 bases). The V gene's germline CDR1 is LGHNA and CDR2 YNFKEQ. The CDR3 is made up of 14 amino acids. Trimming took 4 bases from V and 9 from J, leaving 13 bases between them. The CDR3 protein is CASSPGVVASPLHF. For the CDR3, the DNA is TGTGCCAGCAGCCCGGGGGTCGTAGCTTCACCCCTCCACTTT.

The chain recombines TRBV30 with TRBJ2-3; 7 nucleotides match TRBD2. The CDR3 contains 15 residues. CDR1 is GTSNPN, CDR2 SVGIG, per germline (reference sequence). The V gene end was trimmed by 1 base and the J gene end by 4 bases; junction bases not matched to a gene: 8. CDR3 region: CAWSETGGWADTQYF. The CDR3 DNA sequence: TGTGCCTGGAGTGAAACGGGAGGATGGGCAGATACGCAGTATTTT. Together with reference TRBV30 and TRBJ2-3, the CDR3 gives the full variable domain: SQTIHQWPATLVQPVGSPLSLECTVEGTSNPNLYWYRQAAGRGLQLLFYSVGIGQISSEVPQNLSASRPQDRQFILSSKKLLLSDSGFYLCAWSETGGWADTQYFGPGTRLTVL.